A single sample is the source of the 8 T cell receptor beta chains below, sequenced in a study of T cell changes during pregnancy in multiple sclerosis. Measured with immunoSEQ multiplex PCR; TCRdb has only the in-frame clones, and not every one. The sample has 83,000 or so clones, roughly 94% seen once. This specimen was peripheral blood, taken after pregnancy. The receptors originated from a female donor in good health, enrolled as a control in a pregnancy study.

V usage is TRBV14 and J usage is TRBJ2-1, with TRBD2 matching over 11 bases. The J segment lost 8 bases and the V segment lost 2 bases, leaving 17 bases of the junction unmatched. Looked up from germline, CDR1 is SGHDN and CDR2 is FVKESK. The CDR3 contains 19 residues. In DNA, the CDR3 is TGTGCCAGCAGCCAAACCCGTGCCGGGGCACTAGCGGGAGTCGATGAGCAGTTCTTC. Translated: CASSQTRAGALAGVDEQFF.

The chain combines TRBV14 with TRBJ2-7, with D maybe TRBD2 (6 bases). V was pared by 10 bases and J by 2 bases, with 15 bases between. This CDR3 region has 13 residues. Per germline, CDR1 SGHDN and CDR2 FVKESK. DNA of the CDR3: TGTGCCATTCTTCGGGCGGGGCCCTACGAGCAGTACTTC. Its protein product is CAILRAGPYEQYF.

The chain uses TRBV4-1 and TRBJ2-7; TRBD2 matches 7 bases. J was trimmed by 0 bases and V by 1 base; bases with no gene match: 3. Germline CDR1 and CDR2: MGHRA and YSYEKL. The CDR3 length is 15 residues. The CDR3 DNA follows: TGCGCCAGCAGCCAAGTCGGGAGGCGCTCCTACGAGCAGTACTTC. Protein product: CASSQVGRRSYEQYF.

The V gene is TRBV5-4, the J gene TRBJ2-7; 9 bases fit TRBD1. Germline assignment: CDR1 SGHNT and CDR2 YYREEE (reference sequence). V was pared by 4 bases and J by 3 bases, with 5 bases of the junction left unmatched. CDR3 length: 14 amino acids. The CDR3 sequence: CASSPMTGGYEQYF. DNA for the CDR3: TGTGCCAGCAGCCCGATGACAGGGGGCTACGAGCAGTACTTC.

The count of this clone is one. The chain employs TRBV4-1 and TRBJ2-5; TRBD2 matches 11 bases. Germline trimming cut 2 bases from V and 5 bases from J; bases unmatched to any gene: 10. The CDR3 covers 17 residues. The germline V gene has CDR1 MGHRA and CDR2 YSYEKL. CDR3 protein: CASSQSTLAGGRETQYF. The CDR3 nucleotides are TGCGCCAGCAGCCAATCAACTTTAGCGGGAGGGAGGGAGACCCAGTACTTC.

This chain links TRBV28 with TRBJ1-1; no reliable D call. The CDR3 totals 13 residues. Germline V gene data show CDR1 as MDHEN and CDR2 as SYDVKM. Trimming stripped 6 bases from V and 4 bases from J, with 12 bases between. CDR3 sequence reads: CASRRTGSTEAFF. The CDR3 nucleotides read TGTGCCAGCAGAAGGACTGGGAGCACTGAAGCTTTCTTT. Variable domain in full (rest from reference TRBV28 and TRBJ1-1): DVKVTQSSRYLVKRTGEKVFLECVQDMDHENMFWYRQDPGLGLRLIYFSYDVKMKEKGDIPEGYSVSREKKERFSLILESASTNQTSMYLCASRRTGSTEAFFGQGTRLTVV.

The V call is TRBV5-1, the J call TRBJ1-1; tentative D call: TRBD1 (6 bases). The CDR3 runs to 16 residues. The V and J ends lost 0 bases and 5 bases respectively, with 17 bases between them. Looked up from germline, CDR1 is SGHRS and CDR2 is YFSETQ. CDR3 DNA: TGCGCCAGCAGCTTGGAAGGGGGGGGCGCGAGGACTGAAGCTTTCTTT. This gives the protein CASSLEGGGARTEAFF.

The V gene is TRBV29-1, the J gene TRBJ2-1, with 12 bases matching TRBD2. CDR3 length equals 16 residues. V lost 0 bases, J lost 5 bases, and 5 bases stayed unmatched. Germline V gene lookup returns CDR1 SQVTM and CDR2 ANQGSEA. The CDR3 region has the DNA TGCAGCGTTGAAGAATGGACTAGCGGGAACAACAATGAGCAGTTCTTC. As protein: CSVEEWTSGNNNEQFF.